A selection of T cell receptor beta chains follows, all from one sample in a study of cytomegalovirus exposure and HLA in healthy donors. Data came from immunoSEQ multiplex PCR; TCRdb stores just in-frame clones and leaves some out. Of about 230,000 clones in the sample, 80% to 90% are singletons; the top ten hold 0.24%. The sample was PBMCs. These receptors were obtained from a girl aged 2 to 10 in good health and CMV-seronegative. Both conserved end residues are part of each CDR3. D genes are given only for firm matches. Not every row has a clone size; where given, it reads once, few, many or a size class.

d_call: NA
v_call: TRBV29-1
clone_size: NA
j_call: TRBJ1-5
cdr3_aa: CSVGAGGEPQHF
cdr3_nt: TGCAGCGTGGGGGCGGGTGGTGAGCCCCAGCATTTT

d_call: NA
v_call: TRBV6-1
clone_size: NA
j_call: TRBJ2-5
cdr3_aa: CASNREETQYF
cdr3_nt: TGTGCCAGCAACAGGGAAGAGACCCAGTACTTC

d_call: NA
v_call: TRBV11-2
clone_size: NA
j_call: TRBJ1-1
cdr3_aa: CASSLSIGQNTEAFF
cdr3_nt: TGTGCCAGCAGCCTCAGTATCGGACAGAACACTGAAGCTTTCTTT

d_call: TRBD1
v_call: TRBV5-8
clone_size: once
j_call: TRBJ2-7
cdr3_aa: CASSPGDRDHEQYF
cdr3_nt: TGTGCCAGCAGCCCGGGGGACAGGGACCACGAGCAGTACTTC

d_call: TRBD2
v_call: TRBV5-1
clone_size: NA
j_call: TRBJ2-3
cdr3_aa: CASSDPSSSGRGTDTQYF
cdr3_nt: TGCGCCAGCAGCGACCCCTCATCTAGCGGGAGGGGCACAGATACGCAGTATTTT

d_call: NA
v_call: TRBV27
clone_size: NA
j_call: TRBJ1-4
cdr3_aa: CASRRTSGKLFF
cdr3_nt: TGTGCCAGCAGGCGTACTTCTGGAAAACTGTTTTTT

d_call: TRBD2
v_call: TRBV4-2
clone_size: few
j_call: TRBJ2-4
cdr3_aa: CASSQAAASGGGAKNIQYF
cdr3_nt: TGTGCCAGCAGCCAAGCGGCGGCTAGCGGGGGGGGAGCCAAAAACATTCAGTACTTC

d_call: NA
v_call: TRBV29-1
clone_size: NA
j_call: TRBJ2-7
cdr3_aa: CSVETRGYEQYF
cdr3_nt: TGCAGCGTTGAAACCAGGGGCTACGAGCAGTACTTC

d_call: NA
v_call: TRBV6-5
clone_size: NA
j_call: TRBJ2-2
cdr3_aa: CASRPHQGSGELFF
cdr3_nt: TGTGCCAGCAGACCTCACCAGGGCAGCGGGGAGCTGTTTTTT

d_call: NA
v_call: TRBV10-1
clone_size: NA
j_call: TRBJ1-1
cdr3_aa: CASSEDSRGAFF
cdr3_nt: TGCGCCAGCAGTGAGGACAGTCGCGGAGCTTTCTTT

d_call: TRBD2
v_call: TRBV7-9
clone_size: NA
j_call: TRBJ2-5
cdr3_aa: CASSLAGVAETQYF
cdr3_nt: TGTGCCAGCAGTTTAGCGGGAGTGGCAGAGACCCAGTACTTC

d_call: NA
v_call: TRBV27
clone_size: NA
j_call: TRBJ2-5
cdr3_aa: CASSFRETQYF
cdr3_nt: TGTGCCAGCAGTTTTCGGGAGACCCAGTACTTC

d_call: TRBD1
v_call: TRBV4-1
clone_size: NA
j_call: TRBJ1-4
cdr3_aa: CASSWSNRGELNEKLFF
cdr3_nt: TGCGCCAGCAGCTGGTCGAACAGGGGGGAACTTAATGAAAAACTGTTTTTT

d_call: TRBD1
v_call: TRBV19
clone_size: NA
j_call: TRBJ1-2
cdr3_aa: CASSIGTGAYGYTF
cdr3_nt: TGTGCCAGTAGTATCGGGACAGGGGCCTATGGCTACACCTTC

d_call: NA
v_call: TRBV9
clone_size: NA
j_call: TRBJ2-3
cdr3_aa: CASSPRQATDTQYF
cdr3_nt: TGTGCCAGCAGCCCTCGACAAGCCACAGATACGCAGTATTTT

d_call: TRBD1
v_call: TRBV29-1
clone_size: NA
j_call: TRBJ1-2
cdr3_aa: CSARTGWDSRYGYTF
cdr3_nt: TGCAGCGCGAGGACGGGTTGGGACAGCCGCTATGGCTACACCTTC

d_call: TRBD2
v_call: TRBV5-5
clone_size: NA
j_call: TRBJ2-3
cdr3_aa: CASSLWGGLTDTQYF
cdr3_nt: TGTGCCAGCAGCTTGTGGGGGGGACTCACAGATACGCAGTATTTT

d_call: NA
v_call: TRBV10-3
clone_size: few
j_call: TRBJ1-5
cdr3_aa: CAISEDPRQPQHF
cdr3_nt: TGTGCCATCAGTGAAGATCCTCGGCAGCCCCAGCATTTT

d_call: NA
v_call: TRBV6-5
clone_size: NA
j_call: TRBJ1-3
cdr3_aa: CASSYRRAGNTIYF
cdr3_nt: TGTGCCAGCAGTTATAGGAGGGCTGGAAACACCATATATTTT

d_call: NA
v_call: TRBV6-5
clone_size: NA
j_call: TRBJ1-6
cdr3_aa: CASSYTSQGPNSPLHF
cdr3_nt: TGTGCCAGCAGTTACACTTCGCAGGGGCCCAATTCACCCCTCCACTTT

d_call: NA
v_call: TRBV10-2
clone_size: once
j_call: TRBJ2-3
cdr3_aa: CASSESMGRRTDTQYF
cdr3_nt: TGCGCCAGCAGTGAGTCTATGGGGAGGAGGACAGATACGCAGTATTTT

d_call: TRBD2
v_call: TRBV5-1
clone_size: NA
j_call: TRBJ2-1
cdr3_aa: CASSVLAGHSYNEQFF
cdr3_nt: TGCGCCAGCAGCGTTCTAGCGGGGCACTCCTACAATGAGCAGTTCTTC

d_call: TRBD1
v_call: TRBV30
clone_size: NA
j_call: TRBJ1-6
cdr3_aa: CAWSVLGGVRNSPLHF
cdr3_nt: TGTGCCTGGAGTGTACTAGGGGGCGTCCGTAATTCACCCCTCCACTTT

d_call: NA
v_call: TRBV19
clone_size: few
j_call: TRBJ1-5
cdr3_aa: CASRRGQNPQHF
cdr3_nt: TGTGCCAGTAGAAGGGGACAAAATCCCCAGCATTTT

d_call: TRBD2
v_call: TRBV7-2
clone_size: NA
j_call: TRBJ2-1
cdr3_aa: CASSWTSGNSYNEQFF
cdr3_nt: TGTGCCAGCAGCTGGACTAGCGGAAACTCCTACAATGAGCAGTTCTTC

d_call: NA
v_call: TRBV5-1
clone_size: NA
j_call: TRBJ2-5
cdr3_aa: CASSLAGGIGETQYF
cdr3_nt: TGCGCCAGCAGCTTGGCCGGGGGAATTGGAGAGACCCAGTACTTC

d_call: TRBD1
v_call: TRBV9
clone_size: NA
j_call: TRBJ2-7
cdr3_aa: CASTAVMGQSYEQYF
cdr3_nt: TGTGCCAGCACCGCGGTCATGGGACAGTCCTACGAGCAGTACTTC

d_call: NA
v_call: TRBV2
clone_size: NA
j_call: TRBJ1-4
cdr3_aa: CASSESVESNEKLFF
cdr3_nt: TGTGCCAGCAGTGAGTCGGTGGAGAGTAATGAAAAACTGTTTTTT

d_call: TRBD1
v_call: TRBV25-1
clone_size: NA
j_call: TRBJ1-3
cdr3_aa: CASSQQGARNTIYF
cdr3_nt: TGTGCCAGCAGTCAACAGGGGGCGCGGAACACCATATATTTT

d_call: TRBD2
v_call: TRBV4-1
clone_size: NA
j_call: TRBJ2-3
cdr3_aa: CASSQGPRTSHTQYF
cdr3_nt: TGCGCCAGCAGCCAAGGTCCCCGGACTAGTCATACGCAGTATTTT

d_call: NA
v_call: TRBV9
clone_size: once
j_call: TRBJ1-1
cdr3_aa: CASSVGQGPLEAFF
cdr3_nt: TGTGCCAGCAGCGTAGGGCAGGGGCCCCTTGAAGCTTTCTTT

d_call: TRBD1
v_call: TRBV10-3
clone_size: NA
j_call: TRBJ1-1
cdr3_aa: CAISGTGTTEAFF
cdr3_nt: TGTGCCATCAGTGGGACAGGGACCACTGAAGCTTTCTTT

d_call: TRBD2
v_call: TRBV6-6
clone_size: NA
j_call: TRBJ2-5
cdr3_aa: CASSLLGGGPVETQYF
cdr3_nt: TGTGCCAGCAGTCTACTGGGGGGAGGGCCAGTAGAGACCCAGTACTTC

d_call: TRBD1
v_call: TRBV6-5
clone_size: NA
j_call: TRBJ2-7
cdr3_aa: CASSYSGTGVYEQYF
cdr3_nt: TGTGCCAGCAGTTACTCCGGGACAGGGGTCTACGAGCAGTACTTC

d_call: TRBD2
v_call: TRBV18
clone_size: few
j_call: TRBJ2-7
cdr3_aa: CASSPRGGYEQYF
cdr3_nt: TGTGCCAGCTCACCGCGGGGGGGCTACGAGCAGTACTTC

d_call: NA
v_call: TRBV5-4
clone_size: NA
j_call: TRBJ1-6
cdr3_aa: CASRRRSSYNSPLHF
cdr3_nt: TGTGCCAGCAGACGACGGAGCTCCTATAATTCACCCCTCCACTTT

d_call: TRBD2
v_call: TRBV11-3
clone_size: NA
j_call: TRBJ2-1
cdr3_aa: CASSLGLAEGNEQFF
cdr3_nt: TGTGCCAGCAGCTTAGGACTAGCGGAGGGCAATGAGCAGTTCTTC

d_call: NA
v_call: TRBV10-1
clone_size: NA
j_call: TRBJ2-1
cdr3_aa: CASSSEGSEQFF
cdr3_nt: TGCGCCAGCAGCTCTGAAGGGAGTGAGCAGTTCTTC

d_call: NA
v_call: TRBV30
clone_size: few
j_call: TRBJ1-6
cdr3_aa: CAWSTGDSPLHF
cdr3_nt: TGTGCCTGGAGTACCGGGGATTCACCCCTCCACTTT

d_call: NA
v_call: TRBV21-1
clone_size: NA
j_call: TRBJ2-5
cdr3_aa: CASSSRQGTPETQYF
cdr3_nt: TGTGCCAGCAGCTCCCGACAGGGGACCCCAGAGACCCAGTACTTC

d_call: NA
v_call: TRBV6-5
clone_size: NA
j_call: TRBJ1-1
cdr3_aa: CASSYVRGWSTEAFF
cdr3_nt: TGTGCCAGCAGTTACGTCAGGGGTTGGAGCACTGAAGCTTTCTTT

d_call: TRBD1
v_call: TRBV30
clone_size: NA
j_call: TRBJ1-1
cdr3_aa: CAWDRDRGTEAFF
cdr3_nt: TGTGCCTGGGACAGGGATCGGGGCACTGAAGCTTTCTTT